Detailed here is one T cell receptor (beta chain). These data originate in a study of blood T cell repertoires in COVID-19. Sequencing was performed with immunoSEQ multiplex PCR; in TCRdb, only in-frame clones are kept and a portion is missing. The sample includes 100,000 to 120,000 clones, more than 70% seen only once; the top ten take roughly 8.1%. V was cut by 7 bases and J by 0 bases, with 15 bases left in between. The CDR3 consists of 15 residues. The germline V gene encodes CDR1 LNHDA and CDR2 SQIVND (reference sequence). The sample was peripheral blood. The chain has TRBV19 and TRBJ1-1, with D uncertain. This receptor was taken from a woman in her 70s who had recovered from COVID-19. CDR3 sequence reads: CASTDRGRLNTEAFF. The CDR3 DNA follows: TGTGCCAGTACCGACCGCGGCAGACTGAACACTGAAGCTTTCTTT.